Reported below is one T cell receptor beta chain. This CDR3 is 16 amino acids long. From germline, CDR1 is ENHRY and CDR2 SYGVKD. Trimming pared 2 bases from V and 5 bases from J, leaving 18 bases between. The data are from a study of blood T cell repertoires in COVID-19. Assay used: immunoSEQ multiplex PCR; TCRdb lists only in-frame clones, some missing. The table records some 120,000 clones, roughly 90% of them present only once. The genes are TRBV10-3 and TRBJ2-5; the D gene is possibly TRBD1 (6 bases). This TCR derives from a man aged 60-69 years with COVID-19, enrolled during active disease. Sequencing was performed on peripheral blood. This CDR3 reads CAISEPGLGATETQYF. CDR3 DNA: TGTGCCATCAGTGAGCCGGGTTTGGGGGCAACCGAGACCCAGTACTTC.